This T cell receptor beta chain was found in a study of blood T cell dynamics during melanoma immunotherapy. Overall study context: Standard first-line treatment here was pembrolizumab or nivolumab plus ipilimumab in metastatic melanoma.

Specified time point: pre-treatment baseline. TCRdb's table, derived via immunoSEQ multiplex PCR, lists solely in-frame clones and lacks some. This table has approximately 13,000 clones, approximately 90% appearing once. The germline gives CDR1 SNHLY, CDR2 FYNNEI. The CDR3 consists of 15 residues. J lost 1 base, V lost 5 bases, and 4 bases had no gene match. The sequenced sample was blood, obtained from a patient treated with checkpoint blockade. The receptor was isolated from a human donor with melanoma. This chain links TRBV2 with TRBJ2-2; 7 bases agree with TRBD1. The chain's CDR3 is CASSKQGLNTGELFF. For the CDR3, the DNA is TGTGCCAGCAGTAAACAGGGGCTGAACACCGGGGAGCTGTTTTTT.